These T cell receptor beta chains were read from a single sample in a study of blood T cell repertoires in COVID-19. Data came from immunoSEQ multiplex PCR; TCRdb stores just in-frame clones and leaves some out. Here the sample spans about 140,000 clones, around 73% being singletons. Sequencing was carried out using peripheral blood. These receptors were taken from a woman aged 45-59 years with active or convalescent COVID-19. CDR3s include the opening cysteine and the closing phenylalanine or tryptophan. Each record gives: CDR3 length, J gene, V gene, CDR3 protein.

>15|TRBJ2-2|TRBV7-2
CASSFRGGPTGELFF
>15|TRBJ2-7|TRBV7-9
CASSPVHGTLDEQYF
>16|TRBJ2-3|TRBV6-6
CASSYPASGGTDTQYF
>14|TRBJ1-1|TRBV28
CASRQGARQTEAFF
>11|TRBJ2-1|TRBV12-5
CASGSYNEQFF
>14|TRBJ2-7|TRBV6-5
CASSSDRGLYEQYF
>14|TRBJ2-7|TRBV6-2/TRBV6-3
CASSLVAVSYEQYF
>12|TRBJ1-2|TRBV2
CASTSYLYGYTF
>14|TRBJ1-5|TRBV5-5
CASSTGTTNQPQHF
>16|TRBJ1-4|TRBV7-9
CASSPGGARANEKLFF
>17|TRBJ2-1|TRBV3-1/TRBV3-2
CASSPLSGGRLKDEQFF
>13|TRBJ1-2|TRBV14
CASSLGGYYGYTF
>16|TRBJ2-2|TRBV5-1
CASSLPGLAGPGELFF
>14|TRBJ2-7|TRBV7-6
CASSFMTGVYEQYF
>13|TRBJ2-7|TRBV28
CASSLPSIYEQYF
>15|TRBJ2-1|TRBV2
CASRSMGGGGDEQFF
>13|TRBJ1-1|TRBV18
CASSPGGHTEAFF
>15|TRBJ2-7|TRBV7-2
CASSRGREYSYEQYF
>14|TRBJ1-1|TRBV6-5
CASRPATGNTEAFF
>13|TRBJ2-3|TRBV5-8
CASTLLGRDTQYF
>14|TRBJ2-1|TRBV28
CASSLGTGGHEQFF
>14|TRBJ1-2|TRBV7-9
CASSLVASGRGYTF
>15|TRBJ1-1|TRBV7-9
CASSLAARGRTEAFF
>13|TRBJ2-1|TRBV7-9
CASGTSGYNEQFF
>13|TRBJ2-3|TRBV29-1
CSVEVGGSGKTNF
>16|TRBJ2-6|TRBV2
CASSEAGRTGANVLTF
>17|TRBJ2-3|TRBV10-2
CASRLRAGPVLADTQYF
>11|TRBJ1-6|TRBV2
CASSRDRVGLF
>16|TRBJ2-2|TRBV6-1
CASSDRTGGLTGELFF
>15|TRBJ2-3|TRBV7-3
CASSPDRGPTDTQYF
>13|TRBJ1-1|TRBV29-1
CSAHREMNTEAFF
>16|TRBJ1-5|TRBV4-3
CASSQVWTGGMRPQHF
>14|TRBJ1-4|TRBV19
CASSIGAGVEKLFF
>17|TRBJ2-7|TRBV7-2
CASSSRYFGTGTSEQYF
>16|TRBJ2-1|TRBV18
CASSGSSTVSYNEQFF
>15|TRBJ1-4|TRBV5-5
CASSAAGTVNEKLFF
>14|TRBJ1-2|TRBV21-1
CASSKVHRLYGYTF
>15|TRBJ2-7|TRBV5-1
CASSLVSSGLNEQYF
>15|TRBJ1-2|TRBV3-1/TRBV3-2
CASSQKPIPNYGYTF
>15|TRBJ1-2|TRBV5-5
CASSLGSVRGGGYTF
>15|TRBJ2-2|TRBV7-9
CASSPPLGSTGELFF
>15|TRBJ2-1|TRBV6-5
CASSYSISGGNEQFF
>13|TRBJ2-7|TRBV7-9
CASSLGSPYEQYF
>13|TRBJ1-2|TRBV2
CASRPGFNYGYTF
>16|TRBJ2-7|TRBV5-6
CASSSRLQGDWYEQYF
>15|TRBJ2-7|TRBV28
CASSLGGRPLYEQYF
>14|TRBJ1-1|TRBV7-3
CASSPGGGGTEAFF